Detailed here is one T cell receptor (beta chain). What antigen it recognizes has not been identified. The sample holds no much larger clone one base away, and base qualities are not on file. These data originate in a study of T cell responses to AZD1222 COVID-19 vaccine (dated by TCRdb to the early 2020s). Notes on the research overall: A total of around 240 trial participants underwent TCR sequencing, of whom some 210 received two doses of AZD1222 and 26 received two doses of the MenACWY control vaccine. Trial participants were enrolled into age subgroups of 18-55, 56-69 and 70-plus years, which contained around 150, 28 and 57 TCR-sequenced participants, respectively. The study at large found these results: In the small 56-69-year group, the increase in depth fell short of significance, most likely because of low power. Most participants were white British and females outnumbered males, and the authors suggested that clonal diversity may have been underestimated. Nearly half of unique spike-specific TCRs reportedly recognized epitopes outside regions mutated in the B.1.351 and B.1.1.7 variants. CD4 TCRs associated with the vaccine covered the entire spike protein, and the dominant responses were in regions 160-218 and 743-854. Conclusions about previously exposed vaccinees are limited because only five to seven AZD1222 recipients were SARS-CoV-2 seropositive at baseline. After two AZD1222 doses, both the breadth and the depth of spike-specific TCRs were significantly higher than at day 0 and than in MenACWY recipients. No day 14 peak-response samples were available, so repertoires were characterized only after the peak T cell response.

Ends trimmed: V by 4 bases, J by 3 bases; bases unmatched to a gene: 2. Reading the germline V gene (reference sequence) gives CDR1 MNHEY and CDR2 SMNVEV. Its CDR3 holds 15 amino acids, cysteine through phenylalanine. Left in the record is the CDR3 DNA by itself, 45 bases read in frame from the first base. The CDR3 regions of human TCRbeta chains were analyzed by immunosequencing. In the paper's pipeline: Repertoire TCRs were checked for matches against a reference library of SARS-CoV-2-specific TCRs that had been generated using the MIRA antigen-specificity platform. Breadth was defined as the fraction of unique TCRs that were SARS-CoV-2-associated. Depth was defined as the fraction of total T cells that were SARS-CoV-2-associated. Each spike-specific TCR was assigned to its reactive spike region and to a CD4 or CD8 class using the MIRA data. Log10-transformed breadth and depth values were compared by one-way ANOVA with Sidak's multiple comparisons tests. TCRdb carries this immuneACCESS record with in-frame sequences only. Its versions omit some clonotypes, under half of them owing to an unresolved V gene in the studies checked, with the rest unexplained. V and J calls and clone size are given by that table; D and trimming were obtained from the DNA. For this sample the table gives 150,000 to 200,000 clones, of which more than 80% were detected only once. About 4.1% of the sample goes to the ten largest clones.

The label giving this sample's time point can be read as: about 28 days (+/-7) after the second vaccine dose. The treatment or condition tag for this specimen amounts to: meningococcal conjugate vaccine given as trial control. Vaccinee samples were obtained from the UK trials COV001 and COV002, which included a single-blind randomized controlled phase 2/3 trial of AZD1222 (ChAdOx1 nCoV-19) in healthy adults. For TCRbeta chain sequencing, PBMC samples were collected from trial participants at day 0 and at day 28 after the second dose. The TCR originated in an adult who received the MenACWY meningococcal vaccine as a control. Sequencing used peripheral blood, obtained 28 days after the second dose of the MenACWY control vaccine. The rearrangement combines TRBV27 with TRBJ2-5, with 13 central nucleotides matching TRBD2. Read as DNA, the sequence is TGTGCCAGCAGTTGGGGGACTAGCGGGAAAGAGACCCAGTACTTC. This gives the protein CASSWGTSGKETQYF.